What follows describes a single T cell receptor beta chain. Its specific antigen is unknown. Per-base quality was not reported, and no clone a single base away is much larger than it. Sequences LNHDA (CDR1) and SQIVND (CDR2) are obtained from the germline V gene (reference sequence). Inclusive of the bounding cysteine and phenylalanine, the CDR3 is 15 residues long. The retained sequence is limited to the CDR3, 45 bases, with the frame set at the first base. Unmatched junction bases come to 5, with V trimmed by 6 bases and J by 1 base. CD8 naive samples were CD45RO-negative cells positively selected for CCR7, giving a CD45RA+CCR7+ population that excluded TemRA cells. The donors were healthy, HIV-negative adults with no recently reported acute infections or vaccinations. Every donor was a Caucasian adult residing in Nashville, Tennessee, USA. After blood collection by leukapheresis, PBMCs were isolated using Ficoll-Histopaque density gradient centrifugation and then cryopreserved in the vapor phase of liquid nitrogen. Analytical flow cytometry was used to check the purity and quantity of each magnetically sorted T cell population. Genomic DNA was isolated from each sorted fraction and quantified by UV absorbance on a Nanodrop 2000c.

The data derive from a study of shared clonotypes between healthy human individuals (dated by TCRdb to the early 2020s). About the full investigation: Three men and a couple of women, aged 18 to 49 years, made up the cohort. Per donor, three plates each were used for CD4 naive and CD4 memory, two for CD8 naive, and one for CD8 memory. The study deeply sequenced blood TCR repertoires of about five healthy adults to estimate repertoire size and the extent of clonotype sharing between individuals. To increase sequencing depth and limit assay-specific biases, TCR repertoire library preparation and sequencing were carried out by different laboratories using diverse techniques. Per donor, leukapheresis produced somewhere between about 0.8 and 9.5 billion PBMCs.

Here is what the overall study found, with its caveats: Sampling was restricted to blood, and TCR repertoires in tissue are likely to differ from TCR repertoires in blood. Rarefaction of sorted-subset datasets indicated incomplete sequencing despite the large sequencing depth. Based on pairwise subsampling, the degree of clonotype sharing among donors was expected to be affected by sequencing depth. Higher generation probabilities were observed for clonotypes shared by all four sorted-subset donors than for non-shared clonotypes. About 5% of naive CD4, 3.5% of naive CD8, around 2.3% of memory CD4, and 0.4% of memory CD8 clonotypes were shared across four donors. Because the study included a small number of donors, the genetic and exposure-history diversity represented was limited. Larger estimated clonotype richness was generally found for naive subsets than for memory subsets.

TCR CDR3 regions were amplified from genomic DNA by multiplex PCR using the deep immunoSEQ assay. Genomic DNA extracted from each cell subset was distributed evenly over all wells of several immunoSEQ 96-well plates, and each plate served as one replicate. For sorted subsets, each replicate PCR was loaded with 200 ng genomic DNA, equivalent to 30,000 or so T cell genomes. Purified libraries were quantified with a Qubit 3.0 fluorometer, sized on a Bioanalyzer 2100, and re-quantified with the KAPA Library Quantification kit. Each immunoSEQ 96-well plate was sequenced on its own single-read 150-cycle Illumina NextSeq 550 flow cell. The study's processing was this. Because the immunoSEQ output included only junctional sequences and no quality scores, the filtering could not be the same as the filtering used for full-length reads. To assign V/J genes and CDR3, sequences were annotated using PyIR, a Python wrapper for IgBLAST v1.9, with IMGT germline references. Reads were filtered out if the reads had weak V/J assignments (E-value above 1e-6), no CDR3, stop codons, out-of-frame junctions, or ambiguous translated residues. V3J clonotypes were defined as sequences sharing an identical inferred V gene, J gene, and CDR3 amino acid sequence. Percentage overlap between repertoires was calculated by dividing the number of shared unique clonotypes by the size of the smaller repertoire. Richness of each repertoire was evaluated using RTK rarefaction, the Chao1 estimator, and Recon v2.1 estimates of unobserved clonotypes. For all TCRbeta clonotypes obtained by the gDNA method from a handful of donors, generation probabilities were computed with OLGA. TCRdb re-hosts the immuneACCESS table, in-frame sequences only. Its copies lack some clones; in the studies checked, an unresolved V gene accounts for under half of them, and the cause for the rest is not known. D and trimming come from the DNA, and the V and J calls and clone size come from that table. This sample lists about 2.1 million clones; 93% were detected once. The ten largest make up around 1.7% of the sample.

Specimen: naive CD8+ T cells from PBMCs. The cell subset or site label, as the study defines it: CD45RA+CCR7+. The rearranged segments are TRBV19 and TRBJ2-1; 8 central nucleotides agree with TRBD1. This TCR was recovered from a man between 18 and 35 years old in good health. Some clones in this sample may be carry-over from other donors' samples. The CDR3 protein sequence reads: CASRSGQGSYNEQFF. The base sequence is TGTGCCAGTAGGTCAGGACAGGGATCCTACAATGAGCAGTTCTTC. With all but the CDR3 taken from the reference TRBV19 and TRBJ2-1 genes, the full variable domain is: DGGITQSPKYLFRKEGQNVTLSCEQNLNHDAMYWYRQDPGQGLRLIYYSQIVNDFQKGDIAEGYSVSREKKESFPLTVTSAQKNPTAFYLCASRSGQGSYNEQFFGPGTRLTVL.